The clone carrying this T cell receptor (beta chain) was counted ten times or more. Its antigen is not identified. This record comes from a study of CD8 T cells in ankylosing spondylitis. This CDR3 spans 16 amino acids. CDR1 and CDR2 (germline): SGHTS, YDEGEE. The V end lost 1 base, the J end lost 0 bases, and 11 bases lay between the germline ends. Each TCR beta library was made by quantitative 5'-RACE that incorporated molecular barcodes. TCRdb used MiXCR to reprocess the 5' RACE reads, holding one entry per CDR3 protein. The sample yields roughly 100,000 distinct CDR3 sequences, about 7.7% seen once. Notes on the study in general: Disease-linked clones had a CD8+ phenotype and relatively low frequency in peripheral blood.

The clonotype was recovered from a male donor with ankylosing spondylitis or in good health (not recorded which). The V and J genes are TRBV5-8 and TRBJ1-3, with D maybe TRBD1 (6 bases). The source material was blood, either unsorted or a sorted T cell fraction (not recorded which). CDR3 in amino acids: CASSLLDSISGNTIYF. CDR3 DNA: TGTGCCAGCAGCTTGTTGGACAGCATCTCTGGAAACACCATATATTTT.